One and the same sample provided the 10 T cell receptor beta chains below, sequenced in a study of shared clonotypes between healthy human individuals. The table came from immunoSEQ multiplex PCR; TCRdb's copy has only in-frame clones and leaves some out. The table lists just over 2,000,000 clones, 90% to 95% of them singletons. The sequenced material came from naive CD4+ T cells sorted from blood. As for subset: CD45RA+ positively selected. These TCRs come from a man younger than 35 in good health.

The chain couples TRBV30 to TRBJ2-7; 8 nucleotides align to TRBD2. The germline CDR1 and CDR2 sequences are GTSNPN and SVGIG (reference sequence). This CDR3 has 13 amino acids. The ends lost 7 bases at V and 2 bases at J; junction bases unmatched: 7. In nucleotides, the CDR3 is TGTGCCTATCACACGGGGGGGACCTACGAGCAGTACTTC. This gives the protein CAYHTGGTYEQYF.

The rearrangement links TRBV2 to TRBJ2-5; D is ambiguous. The V gene lost 8 bases and the J gene lost 5 bases, with 9 bases spanning the gap. Per germline, CDR1 SNHLY and CDR2 FYNNEI. There are 11 residues in the CDR3. The CDR3 is CASGNGETQYF. CDR3 bases: TGTGCCAGCGGTAACGGTGAGACCCAGTACTTC.

V is TRBV19 and J is TRBJ1-2, with a weak D call TRBD1 (5 bases). The CDR3 runs 14 residues. Germline V gene lookup returns CDR1 LNHDA and CDR2 SQIVND (reference sequence). Trimming took 3 bases from V and 7 from J, leaving 15 bases between them. CDR3 sequence reads: CASSIGAFGSGYTF. The CDR3 DNA reads TGTGCCAGTAGTATCGGGGCCTTTGGGTCTGGCTACACCTTC.

The rearrangement links TRBV5-1 to TRBJ1-2, with a weak D call TRBD1 (5 bases). From germline, CDR1 is SGHRS and CDR2 YFSETQ. V shed 2 bases and J shed 4 bases, with 15 bases lying between them. The CDR3 totals 15 residues. In nucleotides, the CDR3 is TGCGCCAGCAGCTTATCGGGGGGATCAAGCTATGGCTACACCTTC. This sequence encodes CASSLSGGSSYGYTF.

The chain links TRBV15 to TRBJ1-5; tentative D call: TRBD1 (6 bases). The CDR3 runs to 17 residues. With 1 base removed from V and 0 bases from J, the gap between germline ends came to 13 bases. The germline gives CDR1 LNHNV, CDR2 YYDKDF (reference sequence). CDR3 in amino acids: CATSRAFTGYSNQPQHF. CDR3 in DNA: TGTGCCACCAGCAGAGCTTTTACAGGGTATAGCAATCAGCCCCAGCATTTT.

This chain joins TRBV4-1 and TRBJ2-1, with TRBD2 matching over 10 bases. The CDR3 is 18 amino acids. Trimming at V came to 9 bases and at J to 2 bases, leaving 16 bases not matched to a gene. Germline V gives CDR1 MGHRA, CDR2 YSYEKL. DNA for the CDR3: TGCGCCAGGTACAAAATCGGACTAGCGGAGCCGCCCTACAATGAGCAGTTCTTC. It codes for CARYKIGLAEPPYNEQFF.

The V gene is TRBV11-2, the J gene TRBJ2-1, with 11 bases aligning to TRBD2. Germline V gene lookup returns CDR1 SGHAT and CDR2 FQNNGV. This CDR3 contains 17 residues. Trimming removed 5 bases from V and 3 bases from J; junction bases left unmatched: 9. The CDR3 sequence is CASSQQPGLAVYNEQFF. As DNA, the CDR3 is TGTGCCAGCAGCCAACAACCGGGACTAGCGGTCTACAATGAGCAGTTCTTC.

The gene calls are TRBV11-2 and TRBJ2-2, with a tentative D call TRBD1 (6 bases). CDR1 is SGHAT, CDR2 FQNNGV, per germline. V lost 3 bases and J lost 3, with 11 bases in between. The length of the CDR3 is 15 residues. CDR3 amino acids: CASSFRGSDTGELFF. DNA for the CDR3: TGTGCCAGCAGCTTCAGGGGCAGCGACACCGGGGAGCTGTTTTTT.

This chain connects TRBV4-1 to TRBJ2-2; possibly TRBD1 or TRBD2 for D (6 bases each). CDR3 length: 16 residues. The V end was cut by 0 bases, the J end by 5 bases, with 13 bases between. CDR1 and CDR2 from the germline V gene are MGHRA and YSYEKL. CDR3 in DNA: TGCGCCAGCAGCCAAGACCGGCCGGGGGCGACCGGGGAGCTGTTTTTT. Translation: CASSQDRPGATGELFF.

This clone was found once. The V and J genes are TRBV6-5 and TRBJ2-5; TRBD2 matches at 9 bases. This CDR3 contains 15 residues. CDR1 and CDR2 from the germline V gene are MNHEY and SVGAGI. V shed 6 bases, J shed 3 bases, and the junction held 8 bases outside the gene matches. The CDR3 nucleotides read TGTGCCAGCAGACAAATGGGACTAGCTGAAGAGACCCAGTACTTC. This encodes CASRQMGLAEETQYF.